This TCR beta chain came from a study of blood T cell repertoires in COVID-19 (TCRdb year 2020). Concerning the study at large: Samples from collaborators originated in the United States, Italy and Spain and spanned both the acute and convalescent phases of COVID-19. The prospective study material was composed of cDNA or gDNA derived from T cells, B-cell-depleted T cells, or PBMCs. Deeply sampled blood TCRbeta repertoires from subjects exposed to, actively infected with, or recovered from COVID-19 were included in the dataset. A freely available public database, intended as a resource for researchers studying the immune response to SARS-CoV-2, is where the repertoires were released. The samples were drawn from two sources: the first 160 participants of the ongoing ImmuneRACE study, and 950 to 1,500 subjects contributed by 6 global collaborators. Nearly every sample came with metadata listing a de-identified subject ID, COVID-19 status, age in years and sex. Where HLA class I and class II types were available, the types were taken from metadata supplied by the sample provider, not from assay-based typing.

Its CDR3 holds 10 amino acids, cysteine through phenylalanine. Solely the CDR3 DNA is kept, with 30 bases framed from the first base. According to the germline V gene (reference sequence), CDR1 reads DFQATT and CDR2 reads SNEGSKA. Clipping removes 4 bases from V and 16 bases from J, with 6 as the unmatched junction base count. TCRbeta CDR3 regions were amplified from genomic DNA using the immunoSEQ Assay, a bias-controlled multiplex PCR. The study's processing was this. Within the assay, amplification of reference gene primers was used to estimate how many nucleated cells each sample contained. To quantify the absolute abundance of each unique TCRbeta CDR3 rearrangement, sequence reads were collapsed and filtered. For each sample, productive Simpson clonality was calculated as the square root of Simpson's diversity index across productive rearrangements. TCRdb limited this immuneACCESS table to in-frame rearrangements with V and J called. A share of clones is missing; checked studies link under half to unresolved V genes, and the rest is unexplained. V, J and clone size were drawn from that table, and D and trimming were deduced from the DNA. Recorded for this sample are about 76,000 clones; more than 75% of them occurred a single time. The ten largest clones represent approximately 5.3% of the sample.

Concerning this clone: The antigen this receptor binds is unknown. No much larger clone is present one base from it, and per-base qualities are unavailable.

What the authors observed across the whole study: How much clinical and demographic metadata was included differed by source and by participant, and the metadata was provided uncurated.

Collaborating institutions collected whole blood in K2EDTA tubes following their own protocols. For TCRbeta analysis, collaborators shipped samples as frozen whole blood, isolated PBMCs, or DNA extracted from either of those sample types. The receptor comes from a human donor in a cohort sampled during active COVID-19. Sequenced: peripheral blood. The chain is made from TRBV20-1 and TRBJ1-4; the junction holds 7 bases that match TRBD1. The DNA reads TGCAGTGCTACCGGGACAGTGAAGTTTTTT. Protein translation: CSATGTVKFF.